This T cell receptor beta chain is drawn from a study of T cells after yellow fever vaccination (dated by TCRdb to between 2018 and 2021). Regarding the study in general: The SMART-Seq v4 Ultra Low Input RNA kit was used to prepare libraries from fractions with low cell numbers. To track T-cell clones before and after primary and booster YFV17D yellow fever vaccination, bulk TCR alpha and beta repertoires were sequenced longitudinally. The cohort comprised two healthy male donors, one aged 18 to 30 and one aged 30 to 40 years. Blood samples were taken at several timepoints before and after primary and secondary immunization, and bulk PBMC replicates and cell subsets were isolated.

This clonotype was observed a handful of times. What this receptor recognizes is not known. The sample holds no much larger clone one base away, and base qualities are not on file. According to the study, the label for this sample's treatment or condition signals: live attenuated yellow fever vaccine strain. At each blood-draw timepoint, two biological replicates of bulk PBMCs were collected. PBMCs were isolated from peripheral blood using a standard Ficoll-Paque protocol. TriZol was used to extract RNA from bulk PBMCs, from CD4 and CD8 fractions, and from dextramer-positive and dextramer-negative fractions. Here V drops 3 bases and J drops 8 bases, and the junction holds 6 bases not matched to any gene. The germline V gene sets CDR1 to SGHAT and CDR2 to FQNNGV. The cysteine opens and the phenylalanine closes a CDR3 of 13 amino acids. Only the CDR3 portion is preserved as DNA: 39 bases, with reading frame beginning at the first base.

Broader findings and caveats from the paper: Compared with the primary T-cell response, the secondary T-cell response was weaker but faster, peaking on day 5 rather than day 15. Most clones expanded after primary vaccination (approximately 95% of CD4 and 88% of CD8) were re-detected after the booster, suggesting that broad memory maintenance occurred. The study included only two donors, which limits how far the findings can be generalized. A small share of clonotypes was detected in both CD4 and CD8 compartments, with the overlap likely arising from convergent recombination. Computational filtering was needed because FACS-sorted repertoires could contain abundant contaminating clonotypes from the bulk population.

The sequencer listed for this sample is Illumina NovaSeq 6000. TCR cDNA was synthesized by 5'RACE template switching, through which a universal primer site and unique molecular identifiers were introduced. cDNA synthesis was primed from both the TCR alpha and TCR beta constant segments. Library amplification involved two PCR steps, and the second step added sample barcodes and sequencing adapters. Sequencing of libraries was performed on Illumina HiSeq 2500 (2x100 bp) or NovaSeq (2x150 bp). The authors processed their data as follows. Reads were demultiplexed and collapsed into UMI consensus sequences with MIGEC, and V(D)J alignment was performed with MiXCR. Vaccine-responding clonotypes were defined with edgeR using replicate PBMC samples, requiring FDR below 0.01 and a log2 fold change above 5 up to day 15. Bulk clonotypes were assigned CD4 or CD8 identity according to which sequenced CD4 or CD8 repertoire held them at higher abundance. TCRdb reanalyzed the raw reads on its own, using fastp at Q25 for trimming and MiXCR for clone calling, and kept in-frame beta chains. Entries are consolidated by CDR3 protein sequence, retaining the most common genes and DNA. What appears here as the V and J calls and clone size reflects TCRdb's work, not the paper's. For this sample there are 400,000 to 450,000 distinct CDR3 sequences; around a sixth appear just once. Roughly a sixth of the sample lies in the top ten.

The source material was PBMCs, sampled before the yellow fever booster vaccination. The V and J genes are TRBV11-2 and TRBJ1-2; the central 7 bases match TRBD1. The source is a man younger than 30 who received the YFV17D yellow fever vaccine. The CDR3 sequence is CASSFGQEGGYTF. The nucleotide sequence is given as TGTGCCAGCAGCTTTGGACAGGAGGGAGGCTACACCTTC.